This T cell receptor (beta chain) was identified during a study of T cells in Graves' hyperthyroidism and ophthalmopathy. The CDR3 totals 17 residues. Germline CDR1 reads LGHNA; CDR2 reads YSLEER. V was pared by 3 bases and J by 2 bases, with 7 bases of the junction left unmatched. Overall study results and limits: Stable hyperthyroidism was separated from ophthalmopathy by a model based on 13 V-J features.

RNA transcripts were the template for amplifying TCR beta CDR3 regions. When the TCR CDR3 underwent first-round RT-PCR, the HTBI primer set was used. TCRdb reprocessed the multiplex PCR reads via MiXCR and lists one record per CDR3 protein. The data show 600,000 to 700,000 distinct CDR3 sequences, with under 15% seen just once and over 3.5% held by the top ten. This clonotype was found many times. As yet, its antigen is unknown. For ophthalmopathy patients, the Clinical Activity Score was at least 3 and the NOSPECS grade at least 4; duration was under 3 months. Patients were excluded for uncontrolled infection, other autoimmune disease, pregnancy or lactation.

The V gene is TRBV4-3, the J gene TRBJ1-1; 12 nucleotides align to TRBD1. The receptor was isolated from a woman aged 40 to 55 with Graves' ophthalmopathy. The specimen sequenced was blood. In nucleotides, the CDR3 is TGCGCCAGCAGCCAGGGACAGGGGGCCGGGGTTAACACTGAAGCTTTCTTT. It yields the protein CASSQGQGAGVNTEAFF.